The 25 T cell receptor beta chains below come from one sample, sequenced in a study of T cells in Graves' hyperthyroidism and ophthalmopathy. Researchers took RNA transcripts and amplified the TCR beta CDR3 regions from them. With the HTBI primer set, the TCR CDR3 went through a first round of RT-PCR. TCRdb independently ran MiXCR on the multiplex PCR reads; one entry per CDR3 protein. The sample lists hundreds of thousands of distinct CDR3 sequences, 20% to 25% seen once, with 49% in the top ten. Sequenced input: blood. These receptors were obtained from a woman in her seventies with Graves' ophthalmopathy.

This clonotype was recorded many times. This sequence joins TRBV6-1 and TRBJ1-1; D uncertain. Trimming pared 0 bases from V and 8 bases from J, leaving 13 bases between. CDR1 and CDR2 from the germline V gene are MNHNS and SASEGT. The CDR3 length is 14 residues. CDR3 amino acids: CASSEAQVAGEAFF. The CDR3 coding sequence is TGTGCCAGCAGTGAAGCGCAGGTGGCAGGAGAAGCTTTCTTT.

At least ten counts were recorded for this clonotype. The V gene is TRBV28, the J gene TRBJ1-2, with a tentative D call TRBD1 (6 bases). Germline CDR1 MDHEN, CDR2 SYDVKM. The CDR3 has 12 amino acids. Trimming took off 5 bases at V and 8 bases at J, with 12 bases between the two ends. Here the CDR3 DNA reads TGTGCCAGCAGTAGACAGAGGGGGGGCTACACCTTC. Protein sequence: CASSRQRGGYTF.

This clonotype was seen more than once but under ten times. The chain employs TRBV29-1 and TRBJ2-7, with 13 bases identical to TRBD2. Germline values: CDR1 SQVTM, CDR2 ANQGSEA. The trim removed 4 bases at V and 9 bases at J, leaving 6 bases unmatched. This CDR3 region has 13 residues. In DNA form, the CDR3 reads TGCAGCGTTGTTGGACTAGCGGGAGCTTGGCAGTACTTC. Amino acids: CSVVGLAGAWQYF.

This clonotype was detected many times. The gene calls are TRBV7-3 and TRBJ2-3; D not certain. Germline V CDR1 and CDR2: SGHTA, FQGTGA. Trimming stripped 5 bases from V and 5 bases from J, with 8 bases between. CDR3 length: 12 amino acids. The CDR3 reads CASSSSGDTQYF. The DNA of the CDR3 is TGTGCCAGCAGCAGCTCAGGAGATACGCAGTATTTT.

In nucleotides, the CDR3 is TGTGCCAGCAGTGAAGGACTAGCGGGAGGGCCCGGCGGGGAGCTGTTTTTT. It is translated as CASSEGLAGGPGGELFF. This chain links TRBV6-1 with TRBJ2-2; 14 bases match TRBD2. The CDR3 extends over 17 amino acids. The V gene's germline CDR1 is MNHNS and CDR2 SASEGT. V lost 1 base, J lost 7 bases, and 5 bases stayed unmatched.

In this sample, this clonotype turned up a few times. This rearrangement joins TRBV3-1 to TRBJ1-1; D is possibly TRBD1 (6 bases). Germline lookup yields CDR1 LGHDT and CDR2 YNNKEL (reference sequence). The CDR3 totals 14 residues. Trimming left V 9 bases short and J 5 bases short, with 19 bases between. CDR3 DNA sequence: TGTGCCAGTTCATGGACAGCCCTAGGGACTGAAGCTTTCTTT. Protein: CASSWTALGTEAFF.

As DNA, the CDR3 is TGTGCCAGCAGCTTAGATGGACTAGCGGGTCGAATGCAGTTCTTC. Its translation: CASSLDGLAGRMQFF. The chain is built from TRBV11-3 and TRBJ2-1, with 11 positions matching TRBD2. CDR1 and CDR2 from the germline V gene are SGHNT and YENEEA. This CDR3 has 15 amino acids. With 0 bases clipped from V and 12 bases from J, the junction kept 7 bases outside the gene matches.

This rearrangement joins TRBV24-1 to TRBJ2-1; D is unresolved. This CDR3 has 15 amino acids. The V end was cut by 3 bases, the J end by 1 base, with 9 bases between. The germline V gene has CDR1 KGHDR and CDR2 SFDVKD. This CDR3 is CATSDRTGSYNEQFF. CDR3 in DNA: TGTGCCACCAGTGATCGGACGGGTTCCTACAATGAGCAGTTCTTC.

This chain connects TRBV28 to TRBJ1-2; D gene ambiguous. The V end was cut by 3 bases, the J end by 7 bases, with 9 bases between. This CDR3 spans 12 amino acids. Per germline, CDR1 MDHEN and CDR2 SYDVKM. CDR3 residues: CASSLVVAGYTF. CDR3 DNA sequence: TGTGCCAGCAGTTTGGTGGTTGCTGGCTACACCTTC.

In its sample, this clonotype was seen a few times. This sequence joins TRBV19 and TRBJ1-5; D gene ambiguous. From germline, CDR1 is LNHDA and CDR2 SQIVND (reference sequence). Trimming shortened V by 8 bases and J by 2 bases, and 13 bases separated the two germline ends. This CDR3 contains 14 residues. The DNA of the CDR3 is TGTGCCAGTTTCGATGGTTGGGGCAATCAGCCCCAGCATTTT. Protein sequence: CASFDGWGNQPQHF.

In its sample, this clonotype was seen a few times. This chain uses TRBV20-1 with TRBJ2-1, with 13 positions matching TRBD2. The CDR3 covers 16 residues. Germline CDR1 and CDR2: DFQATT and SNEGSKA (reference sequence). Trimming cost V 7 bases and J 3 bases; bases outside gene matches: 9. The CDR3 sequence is CSVEGGLAGFYNEQFF. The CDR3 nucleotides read TGCAGTGTAGAGGGGGGACTAGCGGGGTTCTACAATGAGCAGTTCTTC.

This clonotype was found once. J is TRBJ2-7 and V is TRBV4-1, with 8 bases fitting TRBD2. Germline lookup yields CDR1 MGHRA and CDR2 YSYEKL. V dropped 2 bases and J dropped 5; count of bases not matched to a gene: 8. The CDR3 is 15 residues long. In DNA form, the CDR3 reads TGCGCCAGCAGCCAAACTAGCGGAACGTTCAACGAGCAGTACTTC. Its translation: CASSQTSGTFNEQYF.

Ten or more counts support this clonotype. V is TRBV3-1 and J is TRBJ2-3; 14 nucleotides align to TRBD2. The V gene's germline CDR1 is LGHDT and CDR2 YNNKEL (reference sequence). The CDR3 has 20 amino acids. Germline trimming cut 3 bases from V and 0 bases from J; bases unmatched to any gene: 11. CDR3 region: CASSHSSPGLAGVSTDTQYF. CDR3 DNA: TGTGCCAGCAGCCACTCTTCTCCGGGACTAGCGGGAGTGAGCACAGATACGCAGTATTTT.

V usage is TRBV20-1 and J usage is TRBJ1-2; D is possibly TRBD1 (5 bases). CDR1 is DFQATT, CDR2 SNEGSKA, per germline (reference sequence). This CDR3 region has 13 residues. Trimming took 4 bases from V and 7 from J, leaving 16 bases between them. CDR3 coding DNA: TGCAGTGCTATAAGCAGGCCTCAGGGTGGCTACACCTTC. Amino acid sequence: CSAISRPQGGYTF.

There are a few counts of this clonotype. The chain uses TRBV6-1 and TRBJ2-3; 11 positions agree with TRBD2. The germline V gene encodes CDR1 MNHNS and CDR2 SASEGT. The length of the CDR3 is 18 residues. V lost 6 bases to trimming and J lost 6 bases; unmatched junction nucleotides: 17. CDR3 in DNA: TGTGCCAGCAGCATCATAAGCGGTAGCGGGGGGGGTCTGGATACGCAGTATTTT. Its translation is CASSIISGSGGGLDTQYF.

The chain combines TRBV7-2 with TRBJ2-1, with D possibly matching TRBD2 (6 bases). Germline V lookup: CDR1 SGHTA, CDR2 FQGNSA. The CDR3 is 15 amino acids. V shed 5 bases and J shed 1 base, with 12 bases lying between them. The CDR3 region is CASSPLAPSYNEQFF. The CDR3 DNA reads TGTGCCAGCAGCCCTCTAGCGCCTTCCTACAATGAGCAGTTCTTC.

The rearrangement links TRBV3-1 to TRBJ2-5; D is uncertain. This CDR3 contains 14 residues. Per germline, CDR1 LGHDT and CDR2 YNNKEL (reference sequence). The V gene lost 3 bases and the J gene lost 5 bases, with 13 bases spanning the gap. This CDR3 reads CASSQWEGRETQYF. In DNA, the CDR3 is TGTGCCAGCAGCCAGTGGGAAGGGCGGGAGACCCAGTACTTC.

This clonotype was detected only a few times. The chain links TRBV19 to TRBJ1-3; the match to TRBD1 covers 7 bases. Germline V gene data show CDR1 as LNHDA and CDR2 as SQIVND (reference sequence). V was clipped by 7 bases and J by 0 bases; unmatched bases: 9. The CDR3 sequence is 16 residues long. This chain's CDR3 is CASTYYRGLSGNTIYF. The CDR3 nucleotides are TGTGCCAGTACCTACTACAGGGGACTCTCTGGAAACACCATATATTTT.

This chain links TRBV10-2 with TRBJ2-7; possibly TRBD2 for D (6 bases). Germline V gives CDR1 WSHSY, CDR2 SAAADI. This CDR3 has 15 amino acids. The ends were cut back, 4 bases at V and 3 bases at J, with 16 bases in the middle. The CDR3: CASSGRRGPGYEQYF. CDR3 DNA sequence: TGCGCCAGCAGTGGGAGGAGGGGCCCCGGCTACGAGCAGTACTTC.

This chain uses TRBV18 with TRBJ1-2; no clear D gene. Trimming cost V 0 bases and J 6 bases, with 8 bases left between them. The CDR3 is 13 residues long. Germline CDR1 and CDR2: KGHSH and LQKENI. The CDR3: CASSPPTRDGYTF. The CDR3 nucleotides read TGTGCCAGCTCACCACCAACCAGAGATGGCTACACCTTC.

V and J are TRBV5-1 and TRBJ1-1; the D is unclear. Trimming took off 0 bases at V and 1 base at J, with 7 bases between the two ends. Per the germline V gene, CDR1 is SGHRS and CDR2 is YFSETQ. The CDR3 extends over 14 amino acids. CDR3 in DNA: TGCGCCAGCAGCTTGGGACATCCGAACACTGAAGCTTTCTTT. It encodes CASSLGHPNTEAFF.

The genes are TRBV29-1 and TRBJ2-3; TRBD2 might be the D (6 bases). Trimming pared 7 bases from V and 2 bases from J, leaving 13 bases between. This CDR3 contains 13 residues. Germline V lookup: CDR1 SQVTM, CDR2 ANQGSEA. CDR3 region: CSAPGVNTDTQYF. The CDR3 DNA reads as TGCAGCGCCCCGGGAGTGAACACAGATACGCAGTATTTT.

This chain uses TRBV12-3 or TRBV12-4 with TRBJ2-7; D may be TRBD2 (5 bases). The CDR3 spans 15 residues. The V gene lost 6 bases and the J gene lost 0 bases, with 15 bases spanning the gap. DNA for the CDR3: TGTGCCAGCAGCCACCGTAGCGAAAGCTCCTACGAGCAGTACTTC. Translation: CASSHRSESSYEQYF.

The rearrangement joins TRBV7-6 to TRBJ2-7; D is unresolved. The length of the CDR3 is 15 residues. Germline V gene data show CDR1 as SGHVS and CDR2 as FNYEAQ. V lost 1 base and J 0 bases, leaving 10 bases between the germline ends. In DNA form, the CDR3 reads TGTGCCAGCAGCTTAGATAGTATCAGCTCCTACGAGCAGTACTTC. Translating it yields CASSLDSISSYEQYF.

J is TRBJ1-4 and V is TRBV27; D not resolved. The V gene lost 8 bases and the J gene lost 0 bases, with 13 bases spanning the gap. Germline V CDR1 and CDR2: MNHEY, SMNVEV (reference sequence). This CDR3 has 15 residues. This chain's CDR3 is CASGSIGATNEKLFF. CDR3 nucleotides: TGTGCCAGCGGGTCCATTGGGGCAACTAATGAAAAACTGTTTTTT.